This T cell receptor (beta chain) was obtained from a study of shared clonotypes between healthy human individuals. About the research overall: Donors had three CD4 naive, three CD4 memory, two CD8 naive and one CD8 memory plate apiece. Study observations and caveats: Rarefaction demonstrated incomplete sorted-subset sequencing despite large depth. Memory subsets generally showed lower estimated richness than naive subsets.

Trimming cost V 6 bases and J 3 bases, with 11 bases left between them. The germline CDR1 and CDR2 sequences are MNHEY and SVGAGI. The CDR3 loop spans 13 amino acids. In the sorted-subset replicate PCRs, approximately 200 ng DNA, 25,000 to 30,000 T cell genomes, was used. Repertoires were generated with immunoSEQ multiplex PCR, while TCRdb's copy carries only in-frame clones and drops some. Counted here are about 870,000 clones, almost 95% occurring once; the ten biggest clones make up around 24%. As for this clone: Its antigen is undetermined.

Cells designated naive CD8 were CD45RO-negative and were positively selected for CCR7, with terminally differentiated effector memory CD45RA+ cells excluded. The J gene is TRBJ1-1, the V gene TRBV6-5; TRBD1 might be the D (5 bases). The source of this sequence is a man younger than 45 in good health. The sample taken for sequencing was naive CD8+ T cells sorted from blood. CDR3 region: CASRPGVDTEAFF. CDR3 nucleotide sequence: TGTGCCAGCAGGCCGGGGGTTGACACTGAAGCTTTCTTT.